This paragraph reports one T cell receptor (beta chain). The target antigen is unknown. The identical CDR3 is also encoded by other nucleotide sequences in the sample. The ends were cut back, 2 bases at V and 1 base at J, with 5 bases in the middle. The CDR3 has 13 amino acids. CDR1 is GTSNPN, CDR2 SVGIG, per germline (reference sequence). The entry originates in a study of beta chain features in type 1 diabetes. General study points: The naive, central memory and Treg TCRB repertoires showed an apparent similarity that was greater among patients than among healthy donors. Shorter TCRB CDR3s, moderately but significantly so, were found in Type 1 diabetes patients in all four CD4+ subsets.

The entirety of the isolated RNA underwent reverse transcription, so expressed TCRB transcripts were sequenced. Measured with immunoSEQ multiplex PCR; TCRdb has only the in-frame clones, and not every one. The data contain hundreds of thousands of clones, more than 13% of them singletons. Purity exceeded 95% in all sorted populations. The receptor comes from a man younger than 35 with type 1 diabetes. The sample taken for sequencing was naive CD4+ T cells from blood. V is TRBV30 and J is TRBJ2-2; D is uncertain. CDR3 amino acids: CAWSSGNTGELFF. DNA for the CDR3: TGTGCCTGGAGTTCCGGGAACACCGGGGAGCTGTTTTTT.